This T cell receptor (beta chain) was sequenced during a study of blood T cell repertoires in COVID-19. The protocol was immunoSEQ multiplex PCR, while the TCRdb copy is restricted to in-frame clones and leaves out a portion. The sample records 400,000 or so clones, approximately 91% being singletons. V shed 0 bases and J shed 4 bases, with 9 bases lying between them. CDR3 length equals 14 residues. CDR1 GTSNPN and CDR2 SVGIG come from the germline V gene (reference sequence). The sequenced material came from peripheral blood. The TCR comes from a woman in her forties with COVID-19, enrolled during active disease. The rearrangement uses TRBV30 and TRBJ1-4, with D hard to call. The CDR3 DNA is TGTGCCTGGAGTGTAAGGCAGCGTAATGAAAAACTGTTTTTT. This codes for CAWSVRQRNEKLFF.